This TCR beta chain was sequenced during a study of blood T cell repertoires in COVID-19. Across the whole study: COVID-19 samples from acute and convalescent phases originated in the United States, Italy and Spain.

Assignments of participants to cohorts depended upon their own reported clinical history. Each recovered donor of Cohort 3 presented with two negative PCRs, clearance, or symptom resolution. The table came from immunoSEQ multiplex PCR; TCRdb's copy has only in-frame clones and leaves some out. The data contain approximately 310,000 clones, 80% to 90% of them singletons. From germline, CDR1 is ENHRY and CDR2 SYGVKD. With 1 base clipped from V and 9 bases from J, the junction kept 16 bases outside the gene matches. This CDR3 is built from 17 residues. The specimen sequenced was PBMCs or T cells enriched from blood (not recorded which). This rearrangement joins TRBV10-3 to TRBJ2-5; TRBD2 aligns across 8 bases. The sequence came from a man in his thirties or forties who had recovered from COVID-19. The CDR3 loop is CAISEFGTSGSHISQYF. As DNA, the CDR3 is TGTGCCATCAGTGAGTTTGGAACTAGCGGCAGCCATATTTCCCAGTACTTC.